The present entry profiles one T cell receptor (beta chain) with its context. This sample includes further DNA sequences coding for the same CDR3. This record belongs to a study of blood T cell repertoires in COVID-19. Study-level information: The United States, Italy and Spain were the sources of the acute and convalescent COVID-19 samples. The analysed material was cDNA or gDNA that came from T cells, B-cell-depleted T cells, or PBMCs.

Germline CDR1 reads LNHDA; CDR2 reads SQIVND (reference sequence). This CDR3 comprises 14 residues. Germline trimming cut 3 bases from V and 6 bases from J; bases unmatched to any gene: 3. Authors' analysis steps: Reference gene primer amplification gave estimated nucleated cell counts. Sequencing used immunoSEQ multiplex PCR; TCRdb keeps in-frame clones, though not all of them. V, J and clone size are taken as reported in that table, and D and trimming were inferred from the DNA itself. The sample carries 200,000 or so clones, about 80% recorded once. V usage is TRBV19 and J usage is TRBJ1-5, with TRBD1 matching over 9 bases. The source of this sequence is a woman aged 55-69 years with acute or convalescent COVID-19. Sequences were obtained from peripheral blood. The DNA of the CDR3 is TGTGCCAGTAGTATCACAGGGGGCAGTCAGCCCCAGCATTTT. Protein sequence: CASSITGGSQPQHF. The variable domain in full, with the rest retrieved from reference TRBV19 and TRBJ1-5, is DGGITQSPKYLFRKEGQNVTLSCEQNLNHDAMYWYRQDPGQGLRLIYYSQIVNDFQKGDIAEGYSVSREKKESFPLTVTSAQKNPTAFYLCASSITGGSQPQHFGDGTRLSIL.